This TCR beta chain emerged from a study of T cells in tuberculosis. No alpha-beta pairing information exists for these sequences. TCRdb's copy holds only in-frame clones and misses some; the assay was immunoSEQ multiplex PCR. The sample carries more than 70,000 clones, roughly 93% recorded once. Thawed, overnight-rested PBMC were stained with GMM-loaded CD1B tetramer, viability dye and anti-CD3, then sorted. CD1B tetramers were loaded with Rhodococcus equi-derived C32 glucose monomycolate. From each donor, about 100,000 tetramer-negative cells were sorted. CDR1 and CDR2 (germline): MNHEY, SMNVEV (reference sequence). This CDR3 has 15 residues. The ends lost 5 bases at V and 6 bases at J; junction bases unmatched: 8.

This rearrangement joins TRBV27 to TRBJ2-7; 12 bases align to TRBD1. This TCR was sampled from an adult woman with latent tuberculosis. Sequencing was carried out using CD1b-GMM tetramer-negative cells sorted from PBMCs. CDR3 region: CASSRTGTGGFEQYV. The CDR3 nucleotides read TGTGCCAGCAGTAGAACCGGGACAGGGGGCTTCGAGCAGTACGTC.